This T cell receptor beta chain was identified during a study of OX40 agonist ivuxolimab in advanced cancers. Clones were sequenced by immunoSEQ multiplex PCR, and TCRdb holds only the in-frame ones, with some missing. This sample has some 45,000 clones, with approximately 90% found just once. Autoimmune disease history or systemic immunosuppression meant exclusion. The CDR3 totals 12 residues. CDR1 is MDHEN, CDR2 SYDVKM, per germline. V gave up 7 bases and J gave up 1 base, with 8 bases separating them. The sequences come from CD4+ or CD8+ T cells sorted from blood, collected in a trial of the OX40 agonist ivuxolimab. The V call is TRBV28, the J call TRBJ2-7; D ambiguous. The TCR sequence derives from an adult with an advanced solid tumor such as melanoma, head and neck, liver or kidney cancer. The CDR3 DNA reads as TGTGCCAGCATGGGCGGTTCCTACGAGCAGTACTTC. Its translation is CASMGGSYEQYF.